The next 27 T cell receptor beta chains were all read from a single sample in a study of T cells in Graves' hyperthyroidism and ophthalmopathy. Template material for amplifying TCR beta CDR3 regions consisted of RNA transcripts. The primer set for the first-round RT-PCR of the TCR CDR3 was HTBI. TCRdb processed the multiplex PCR reads anew with MiXCR; each CDR3 protein has one entry. The data show hundreds of thousands of distinct CDR3 sequences, about 35% seen once. Sequencing was carried out using blood. The receptors stem from a middle-aged woman with Graves' hyperthyroidism.

Ten or more counts support this clonotype. V and J are TRBV7-8 and TRBJ1-5; D remains ambiguous. Germline V gives CDR1 SGHVS, CDR2 FQNEAQ. V was pared by 1 base and J by 3 bases, with 19 bases between. The CDR3 is 18 residues long. The CDR3 reads CASSLVVGWGASNQPQHF. In nucleotides, the CDR3 is TGTGCCAGCAGCTTAGTTGTGGGGTGGGGTGCGTCCAATCAGCCCCAGCATTTT.

The chain links TRBV15 to TRBJ2-7, with 12 bases that match TRBD1. Losses at the gene ends were 2 bases for V and 7 bases for J; bases not matched to a gene: 9. Per germline, CDR1 LNHNV and CDR2 YYDKDF (reference sequence). This CDR3 contains 16 residues. The CDR3 is CATSRYGGQGAEEQYF. The CDR3 DNA reads as TGTGCCACCAGCAGATACGGGGGACAGGGGGCAGAAGAGCAGTACTTC.

This clonotype has more than one count but fewer than ten. Sequence at one end of the junction differs from germline and may be a read error. The V call is TRBV10-3, the J call TRBJ1-2; 11 bases fit TRBD1. The CDR3 spans 15 residues. CDR1 and CDR2 (germline): ENHRY, SYGVKD. CDR3: CASSSDGQGARGYTF. CDR3 DNA sequence: TGTGCCAGCAGTTCCGACGGACAGGGGGCGCGTGGCTACACCTTC.

The chain links TRBV7-2 to TRBJ1-4, with a weak D call TRBD1 (5 bases). Germline CDR1 SGHTA, CDR2 FQGNSA. Trimming cost V 6 bases and J 5 bases, with 16 bases left between them. The CDR3 runs to 15 residues. In DNA, the CDR3 is TGTGCCAGCAGTTTATGGGGACCGAGGAATGAAAAACTGTTTTTT. Amino acid sequence: CASSLWGPRNEKLFF.

This clonotype was seen repeatedly, ten times or more. The chain couples TRBV7-9 to TRBJ2-7, with 10 positions matching TRBD1. Germline V gene sequence: CDR1 SEHNR, CDR2 FQNEAQ (reference sequence). The J segment lost 4 bases and the V segment lost 1 base, leaving 4 bases of the junction unmatched. CDR3 length: 15 residues. CDR3 protein: CASSLVGTGVYEQYF. As DNA, the CDR3 is TGTGCCAGCAGCTTAGTTGGGACAGGGGTTTACGAGCAGTACTTC.

Turning to this clonotype: A much bigger clone sits one base away, suggesting this may be a read error. The chain has TRBV5-1 and TRBJ2-6; 9 positions agree with TRBD1. CDR1 and CDR2 (germline): SGHRS, YFSETQ. The CDR3 runs to 13 residues. CDR3: CASSEQGANVMTF. The CDR3 nucleotides are TGCGCCAGCAGCGAACAGGGGGCCAACGTCATGACTTTC.

In its sample, this clonotype was seen once. V gene TRBV20-1 combines with J gene TRBJ2-7; maybe TRBD1 (5 bases). This CDR3 contains 14 residues. Trimming shortened V by 6 bases and J by 2 bases, and 17 bases separated the two germline ends. The germline V gene encodes CDR1 DFQATT and CDR2 SNEGSKA (reference sequence). Here the CDR3 DNA reads TGCAGTGCGCCTAAATGGGCAGGGACCTACGAGCAGTACTTC. It translates to CSAPKWAGTYEQYF.

This clonotype has more than one count but fewer than ten. The gene calls are TRBV3-1 and TRBJ2-7; 8 bases match TRBD2. The V gene's germline CDR1 is LGHDT and CDR2 YNNKEL (reference sequence). The ends lost 1 base at V and 0 bases at J; junction bases unmatched: 2. This CDR3 spans 15 amino acids. The CDR3 DNA reads TGTGCCAGCAGCCAAGGCGGGAGGTCCTCCTACGAGCAGTACTTC. This translates into CASSQGGRSSYEQYF.

With regard to this clonotype: Since a much larger clone is just one base distant, this may be a read error. The rearrangement joins TRBV9 to TRBJ1-4; D gene uncertain. The CDR3 covers 15 residues. CDR1 and CDR2 (germline): SGDLS, YYNGEE. DNA for the CDR3: TGTGCCAGCAGCTACCGGACGGGCAATAATGAAAAACCGTTTTTT. Its protein product is CASSYRTGNNEKPFF. Full variable domain (remainder filled in from reference TRBV9 and TRBJ1-4): DSGVTQTPKHLITATGQRVTLRCSPRSGDLSVYWYQQSLDQGLQFLIQYYNGEERAKGNILERFSAQQFPDLHSELNLSSLELGDSALYFCASSYRTGNNEKPFFGSGTQLSVL.

The gene calls are TRBV5-1 and TRBJ1-2, with 7 bases fitting TRBD1. The V gene's germline CDR1 is SGHRS and CDR2 YFSETQ. CDR3 length: 14 amino acids. With V trimmed by 0 bases and J by 3 bases, 2 bases remained unmatched. CDR3 loop: CASSLAQGDYGYTF. Written as DNA, the CDR3 is TGCGCCAGCAGCTTGGCTCAGGGGGACTATGGCTACACCTTC. Together with reference TRBV5-1 and TRBJ1-2, the CDR3 gives the full variable domain: KAGVTQTPRYLIKTRGQQVTLSCSPISGHRSVSWYQQTPGQGLQFLFEYFSETQRNKGNFPGRFSGRQFSNSRSEMNVSTLELGDSALYLCASSLAQGDYGYTFGSGTRLTVV.

This clonotype came up a few times. The gene calls are TRBV15 and TRBJ2-3, with 10 bases fitting TRBD2. CDR1 is LNHNV and CDR2 is YYDKDF in the germline V gene (reference sequence). The CDR3 spans 16 residues. Trimming at V came to 3 bases and at J to 4 bases, leaving 7 bases not matched to a gene. CDR3 nucleotide sequence: TGTGCCACCAGCAGGTCTAGCGGGAGTGGTGCAGATACGCAGTATTTT. Residues: CATSRSSGSGADTQYF. Based on the CDR3 plus reference TRBV15 and TRBJ2-3, the full variable domain is DAMVIQNPRYQVTQFGKPVTLSCSQTLNHNVMYWYQQKSSQAPKLLFHYYDKDFNNEADTPDNFQSRRPNTSFCFLDIRSPGLGDTAMYLCATSRSSGSGADTQYFGPGTRLTVL.

Comments on this clonotype: The junction and the germline gene differ at one end; a read error may be behind it. V usage is TRBV7-6 and J usage is TRBJ2-7; 7 positions agree with TRBD1. CDR1 is SGHVS, CDR2 FNYEAQ, per germline. The CDR3 is made up of 13 amino acids. This CDR3 reads CAGSLDRAYEQYF. The DNA for the CDR3 is TGTGCCGGCAGCCTTGACAGGGCATACGAGCAGTACTTC.

This clonotype was seen at least ten times. J is TRBJ2-6 and V is TRBV7-9; D unclear. Trimming stripped 8 bases from V and 0 bases from J, with 20 bases between. The CDR3 runs to 18 residues. From germline, CDR1 is SEHNR and CDR2 FQNEAQ (reference sequence). The CDR3 bases are TGTGCCAGCCCGCTCCGTTCCAGTATTAACTCTGGGGCCAACGTCCTGACTTTC. This encodes CASPLRSSINSGANVLTF.

The genes are TRBV7-8 and TRBJ1-4, with 7 bases matching TRBD1. CDR1 SGHVS and CDR2 FQNEAQ come from the germline V gene. CDR3 length: 14 residues. Trimming at V came to 5 bases and at J to 6 bases, leaving 6 bases not matched to a gene. The CDR3 nucleotides read TGTGCCAGCAGCCGACAGGGAAGGGATGAAAAACTGTTTTTT. It specifies CASSRQGRDEKLFF.

To note about this clonotype: A much larger clone differs by one base, so this may be a read error. The chain is built from TRBV7-3 and TRBJ1-1; the D gene is possibly TRBD1 (5 bases). This CDR3 is built from 13 residues. Germline CDR1 and CDR2: SGHTA and FQGTGA. The CDR3 region is CASSPGHSTGAFF. The CDR3, as DNA: TGTGCCAGCAGCCCCGGACACTCCACTGGAGCTTTCTTT. The variable domain in full, completed from reference TRBV7-3 and TRBJ1-1, reads GAGVSQTPSNKVTEKGKYVELRCDPISGHTALYWYRQSLGQGPEFLIYFQGTGAADDSGLPNDRFFAVRPEGSVSTLKIQRTERGDSAVYLCASSPGHSTGAFFGQGTRLTVV.

As for this clonotype: A much larger clone lies one base from this, so it may be a read error. CDR3 DNA sequence: TGTGCCAGCAGCTCGGACAGGGAGCTATCGGATCAGCCCCAGCATTTT. Protein product: CASSSDRELSDQPQHF. This sequence joins TRBV7-9 and TRBJ1-5; 8 bases align to TRBD1. The germline CDR1 and CDR2 sequences are SEHNR and FQNEAQ (reference sequence). This CDR3 has 16 residues. Unmatched junction bases numbered 10, after V lost 4 bases and J lost 5 bases.

A remark on this clonotype: The missing conserved phenylalanine or tryptophan at the end of this CDR3 makes a read error likely. The chain couples TRBV6-5 to TRBJ1-2; TRBD1 aligns across 9 bases. This CDR3 has 15 residues. Per the germline V gene, CDR1 is MNHEY and CDR2 is SVGAGI. J lost 4 bases, V lost 4 bases, and 7 bases had no gene match. The CDR3 sequence is CASSSGQGGGYGYTL. As DNA, the CDR3 is TGTGCCAGCAGTTCGGGACAGGGTGGAGGCTATGGCTACACCCTC.

This clonotype was detected many times. The rearrangement links TRBV29-1 to TRBJ1-3, with D perhaps matching TRBD1 (5 bases). Germline values: CDR1 SQVTM, CDR2 ANQGSEA. The CDR3 consists of 14 residues. Trimming removed 6 bases from V and 0 bases from J, with 12 bases in between. The CDR3 DNA follows: TGCAGCGTGGATGAGACAGACTCTGGAAACACCATATATTTT. It yields the protein CSVDETDSGNTIYF.

V usage is TRBV6-2 or TRBV6-3 and J usage is TRBJ1-2; D unclear. Germline values: CDR1 MNHEY, CDR2 SVGEGT. V was cut by 7 bases and J by 2 bases, with 14 bases left in between. There are 14 residues in the CDR3. CDR3 sequence: CASTRFTGNYGYTF. CDR3 coding DNA: TGTGCCAGCACCCGGTTTACGGGGAACTATGGCTACACCTTC.

This clonotype appeared many times. The DNA for the CDR3 is TGTGCCAGCTCCGGACTAGCGGGGCTCGGGGAGCTGTTTTTT. Amino acids: CASSGLAGLGELFF. V gene TRBV2 combines with J gene TRBJ2-2; 12 bases line up with TRBD2. This CDR3 region has 14 residues. V shed 8 bases and J 7 bases; nucleotides not matched to a gene: 5. Germline CDR1 SNHLY, CDR2 FYNNEI.

In its sample, this clonotype was seen many times. The chain is built from TRBV12-3 or TRBV12-4 and TRBJ1-2; possibly TRBD1 for D (6 bases). This CDR3 is built from 14 residues. V was clipped by 6 bases and J by 3 bases, with 14 bases between them. In DNA, the CDR3 is TGTGCCAGCAGCGTCGGGGGGCCCGACTATGGCTACACCTTC. This encodes CASSVGGPDYGYTF.

This clonotype was counted a few times. The junction and the germline gene differ at one end; a read error may be behind it. The rearrangement links TRBV2 to TRBJ1-1; D uncertain. CDR1 SNHLY and CDR2 FYNNEI come from the germline V gene. The CDR3 has 15 residues. In DNA, the CDR3 is TGCGCCAGCAGCCTTGGTGTGGTCTTGAACACTGAAGCTTTCTTT. Encoded protein: CASSLGVVLNTEAFF.

The chain joins TRBV20-1 to TRBJ2-7; TRBD2 might be the D (5 bases). Looked up from germline, CDR1 is DFQATT and CDR2 is SNEGSKA (reference sequence). V was shortened by 4 bases and J by 2 bases, with 18 bases between the two germline ends. CDR3 length: 15 amino acids. The CDR3 DNA sequence: TGCAGTGCTACCGACTCCCCTTTGAGGGCCTACGAGCAGTACTTC. Protein sequence: CSATDSPLRAYEQYF.

This clonotype was observed a handful of times. V is TRBV6-6 and J is TRBJ1-1; 8 nucleotides align to TRBD1. Germline values: CDR1 MNHNY, CDR2 SVGAGI (reference sequence). The CDR3 consists of 14 residues. The trim removed 5 bases at V and 6 bases at J, leaving 8 bases unmatched. The CDR3 loop reads CASSHVRGRSEAFF. CDR3 bases: TGTGCCAGCAGTCACGTCAGGGGGCGATCTGAAGCTTTCTTT.

The chain recombines TRBV20-1 with TRBJ1-1; 8 positions match TRBD1. Germline-derived CDR1 and CDR2 are DFQATT and SNEGSKA (reference sequence). V trimming: 2 bases; J trimming: 3 bases; junction bases outside the gene matches: 5. The CDR3 sequence is 14 residues long. The CDR3: CSARNGQGYTEAFF. As DNA, the CDR3 is TGCAGTGCTAGAAACGGACAGGGATACACTGAAGCTTTCTTT.

The table lists this clonotype with many counts. The chain links TRBV20-1 to TRBJ1-2; tentatively, D is TRBD1 (5 bases). CDR3 size: 15 residues. The germline CDR1 and CDR2 sequences are DFQATT and SNEGSKA (reference sequence). Trimming took off 0 bases at V and 6 bases at J, with 17 bases between the two ends. The CDR3 loop reads CSARDPGHLWDGYTF. CDR3 nucleotide sequence: TGCAGTGCTAGAGATCCCGGACACCTTTGGGATGGCTACACCTTC.

The sample holds a few counts of this clonotype. The rearrangement links TRBV6-5 to TRBJ1-3; TRBD1 is a possible D gene (5 bases). The CDR3 contains 15 residues. The V end was cut by 7 bases, the J end by 0 bases, with 13 bases between. From germline, CDR1 is MNHEY and CDR2 SVGAGI. As DNA, the CDR3 is TGTGCCAGCAAGACCGGGACCCACTCTGGAAACACCATATATTTT. Translating gives CASKTGTHSGNTIYF.